The 23 T cell receptor beta chains in this list originate from one sample, sequenced in a study of T cell responses to AZD1222 COVID-19 vaccine. Sequencing used immunoSEQ multiplex PCR; TCRdb keeps in-frame clones, though not all of them. The sample contains 180,000 or so clones, over 85% of which appear only once. This specimen consisted of peripheral blood, obtained on day 0 of AZD1222 vaccination. The receptors were sampled from an adult in good health.

The chain employs TRBV30 and TRBJ1-5; D gene unclear. The germline CDR1 and CDR2 sequences are GTSNPN and SVGIG (reference sequence). CDR3 length: 17 residues. Trimming removed 1 base at V and 2 bases at J, with 18 bases between. CDR3 coding DNA: TGTGCCTGGAGTGATGGTTCGTGGACGGAGGGCAATCAGCCCCAGCATTTT. Translating it yields CAWSDGSWTEGNQPQHF.

The genes are TRBV6-5 and TRBJ2-7; 7 bases map to TRBD2. The CDR3 is made up of 15 amino acids. V was clipped by 7 bases and J by 3 bases; unmatched bases: 12. Germline loops: CDR1 MNHEY, CDR2 SVGAGI. The CDR3 nucleotides read TGTGCCAGCACTCCGGTTGGCGGGAGAAACTACGAGCAGTACTTC. This encodes CASTPVGGRNYEQYF.

In its sample, this clone was seen once. The genes are TRBV5-1 and TRBJ1-2, with TRBD1 identical over 7 bases. CDR3 size: 15 residues. V lost 2 bases to trimming and J lost 7 bases; unmatched junction nucleotides: 11. Germline-derived CDR1 and CDR2 are SGHRS and YFSETQ. The CDR3 here is CASSFGTDLLGGYTF. The CDR3 bases are TGCGCCAGCAGCTTCGGGACAGATCTCCTCGGTGGCTACACCTTC.

The chain uses TRBV18 and TRBJ1-6; maybe TRBD1 (6 bases). This CDR3 comprises 18 residues. Between the trimmed V and J ends, which lost 3 bases and 2 bases, there was a span of 17 bases. Germline V gives CDR1 KGHSH, CDR2 LQKENI. CDR3 sequence (DNA): TGTGCCAGCTCACCGGGGAGGCCAGGGGTGGCCTATAATTCACCCCTCCACTTT. Translating it yields CASSPGRPGVAYNSPLHF.

This clone is a singleton in its sample. This chain joins TRBV6-5 and TRBJ2-7; 7 bases align to TRBD2. The CDR3 consists of 15 residues. CDR1 and CDR2 (germline): MNHEY, SVGAGI. Losses at the gene ends were 5 bases for V and 7 bases for J; bases not matched to a gene: 14. The CDR3 DNA sequence: TGTGCCAGCAGTAGTAGACTAGCCGAGCTCTTGGAGCAGTACTTC. This encodes CASSSRLAELLEQYF.

This chain uses TRBV5-1 with TRBJ1-1; 7 bases line up with TRBD1. From germline, CDR1 is SGHRS and CDR2 YFSETQ. Losses at the gene ends were 2 bases for V and 3 bases for J; bases not matched to a gene: 1. This CDR3 spans 13 amino acids. CDR3 loop: CASSFTGDTEAFF. The CDR3 bases are TGCGCCAGCAGCTTTACAGGGGACACTGAAGCTTTCTTT.

This chain uses TRBV18 with TRBJ2-1; 8 bases agree with TRBD1. The germline V gene has CDR1 KGHSH and CDR2 LQKENI. V was pared by 0 bases and J by 9 bases, with 7 bases of the junction left unmatched. This CDR3 comprises 15 residues. The CDR3 DNA reads TGTGCCAGCTCACCACCGGGTCAGGGGGCAGTTGAGCAGTTCTTC. Its translation is CASSPPGQGAVEQFF.

The chain couples TRBV6-5 to TRBJ1-5; D gene unclear. The CDR3 has 13 amino acids. Trimming pared 7 bases from V and 6 bases from J, leaving 13 bases between. Germline CDR1 MNHEY, CDR2 SVGAGI. The CDR3 protein is CASNREAGQPQHF. In DNA form, the CDR3 reads TGTGCCAGCAATCGGGAGGCGGGTCAGCCCCAGCATTTT.

This clone was seen just once. The genes are TRBV6-5 and TRBJ2-7; 12 bases fit TRBD2. Germline V lookup: CDR1 MNHEY, CDR2 SVGAGI. V dropped 10 bases and J dropped 2; count of bases not matched to a gene: 6. The CDR3 is 14 amino acids. CDR3 sequence: CAITSGRLTYEQYF. Written as DNA, the CDR3 is TGTGCCATCACTAGCGGGAGGCTAACCTACGAGCAGTACTTC.

This chain links TRBV5-1 with TRBJ2-3; 9 bases align to TRBD2. CDR1 is SGHRS, CDR2 YFSETQ, per germline. This CDR3 comprises 15 residues. V shed 0 bases and J 1 base; nucleotides not matched to a gene: 0. CDR3 region: CASSLGLAGTDTQYF. The DNA for the CDR3 is TGCGCCAGCAGCTTGGGACTAGCGGGCACAGATACGCAGTATTTT.

This chain connects TRBV19 to TRBJ2-3; D is undetermined. Per germline, CDR1 LNHDA and CDR2 SQIVND (reference sequence). The CDR3 totals 14 residues. Trimming shortened V by 7 bases and J by 2 bases, and 13 bases separated the two germline ends. Written as DNA, the CDR3 is TGTGCCAGTACCTCACGGGCTTCCACAGATACGCAGTATTTT. Translated: CASTSRASTDTQYF.

The V call is TRBV11-2, the J call TRBJ1-3; unclear D gene. Between the trimmed V and J ends, which lost 3 bases and 2 bases, there was a span of 8 bases. The CDR3 runs 14 residues. Germline V CDR1 and CDR2: SGHAT, FQNNGV. CDR3 region: CASSFGGTGNTIYF. The CDR3 nucleotides read TGTGCCAGCAGCTTTGGAGGTACTGGAAACACCATATATTTT. The variable domain in full, completed from reference TRBV11-2 and TRBJ1-3, reads EAGVAQSPRYKIIEKRQSVAFWCNPISGHATLYWYQQILGQGPKLLIQFQNNGVVDDSQLPKDRFSAERLKGVDSTLKIQPAKLEDSAVYLCASSFGGTGNTIYFGEGSWLTVV.

The V and J genes are TRBV14 and TRBJ2-5; 7 bases line up with TRBD2. Trimming took 0 bases from V and 1 from J; bases not matched to a gene: 2. CDR1 is SGHDN and CDR2 is FVKESK in the germline V gene. This CDR3 has 15 amino acids. The DNA for the CDR3 is TGTGCCAGCAGCCAAGAGGGACTACCCCAAGAGACCCAGTACTTC. Its translation: CASSQEGLPQETQYF. Supplemented by reference TRBV14 and TRBJ2-5, the full variable domain reads EAGVTQFPSHSVIEKGQTVTLRCDPISGHDNLYWYRRVMGKEIKFLLHFVKESKQDESGMPNNRFLAERTGGTYSTLKVQPAELEDSGVYFCASSQEGLPQETQYFGPGTRLLVL.

The chain links TRBV7-8 to TRBJ1-6; maybe TRBD1 (5 bases). This CDR3 has 15 residues. Trimming removed 2 bases at V and 7 bases at J, with 12 bases between. Germline values: CDR1 SGHVS, CDR2 FQNEAQ. The CDR3: CASSLPGRNNSPLHF. The DNA of the CDR3 is TGTGCCAGCAGCTTACCGGGACGGAACAATTCACCCCTCCACTTT. The complete variable domain, with remaining parts taken from reference TRBV7-8 and TRBJ1-6, reads GAGVSQSPRYKVAKRGQDVALRCDPISGHVSLFWYQQALGQGPEFLTYFQNEAQLDKSGLPSDRFFAERPEGSVSTLKIQRTQQEDSAVYLCASSLPGRNNSPLHFGNGTRLTVT.

The chain uses TRBV3-1 (or the pseudogene TRBV3-2) and TRBJ1-1; no reliable D call. V lost 4 bases and J 0 bases, leaving 12 bases between the germline ends. Germline lookup yields CDR1 LGHDT and CDR2 YNNKEL (reference sequence). CDR3 size: 15 residues. CDR3 region: CASSPGGGMNTEAFF. CDR3 nucleotides: TGTGCCAGCAGCCCGGGCGGTGGGATGAACACTGAAGCTTTCTTT.

The V call is TRBV7-9, the J call TRBJ2-1; 9 nucleotides align to TRBD2. This CDR3 is built from 16 residues. V shed 6 bases and J 6 bases; nucleotides not matched to a gene: 12. CDR1 and CDR2 from the germline V gene are SEHNR and FQNEAQ (reference sequence). The CDR3 nucleotides read TGTGCCAGCAGTCACCCCGGGACTAGCAGAGGCAATGAGCAGTTCTTC. It encodes CASSHPGTSRGNEQFF.

This clone was seen only once. The chain joins TRBV7-9 to TRBJ2-5; 8 bases match TRBD1. V trimming: 3 bases; J trimming: 1 base; junction bases outside the gene matches: 4. This CDR3 region has 15 residues. Germline V gene lookup returns CDR1 SEHNR and CDR2 FQNEAQ (reference sequence). For the CDR3, the DNA is TGTGCCAGCAGCTTCGACAGGGGCATCCAAGAGACCCAGTACTTC. Its protein product is CASSFDRGIQETQYF.

The rearrangement links TRBV9 to TRBJ2-7; 8 positions match TRBD2. The CDR3 has 14 amino acids. Germline V gene lookup returns CDR1 SGDLS and CDR2 YYNGEE. Trimming removed 4 bases from V and 6 bases from J; junction bases left unmatched: 9. The CDR3 sequence is CASSPREGRREQYF. For the CDR3, the DNA is TGTGCCAGCAGCCCCCGGGAGGGCAGGCGCGAGCAGTACTTC.

The rearrangement uses TRBV2 and TRBJ2-1, with 8 bases lining up with TRBD2. Germline V gives CDR1 SNHLY, CDR2 FYNNEI. CDR3 length: 14 residues. The V segment lost 6 bases and the J segment 6 bases; nucleotides outside the gene matches: 7. DNA for the CDR3: TGTGCCAGCAGCAGCGGGAGACTGTCCAATGAGCAGTTCTTC. This gives the protein CASSSGRLSNEQFF.

This chain links TRBV7-9 with TRBJ2-3; 14 bases agree with TRBD2. After removal of 5 bases from V and 4 bases from J, the junction contained 11 bases not matched to a gene. CDR3 length: 18 amino acids. Germline V gene sequence: CDR1 SEHNR, CDR2 FQNEAQ (reference sequence). CDR3 sequence reads: CASSPPQGLAGDPDTQYF. For the CDR3, the DNA is TGTGCCAGCAGCCCGCCCCAGGGACTAGCGGGAGACCCAGATACGCAGTATTTT. Drawing the rest from reference TRBV7-9 and TRBJ2-3, the complete variable domain is DTGVSQNPRHKITKRGQNVTFRCDPISEHNRLYWYRQTLGQGPEFLTYFQNEAQLEKSRLLSDRFSAERPKGSFSTLEIQRTEQGDSAMYLCASSPPQGLAGDPDTQYFGPGTRLTVL.

This chain connects TRBV9 to TRBJ2-3; possibly TRBD2 for D (6 bases). The CDR3 is made up of 13 amino acids. Trimming removed 4 bases at V and 6 bases at J, with 12 bases between. The germline V gene encodes CDR1 SGDLS and CDR2 YYNGEE. The CDR3 is CASSPGVADTQYF. The CDR3 coding sequence is TGTGCCAGCAGCCCGGGGGTAGCGGATACGCAGTATTTT.

The rearrangement uses TRBV19 and TRBJ2-2, with D possibly being TRBD2 (6 bases). The CDR3 has 14 residues. Germline V gene lookup returns CDR1 LNHDA and CDR2 SQIVND (reference sequence). V was clipped by 4 bases and J by 5 bases, with 11 bases between them. The CDR3 DNA is TGTGCCAGTAGTACGATGGGGAGGACCGGGGAGCTGTTTTTT. Translation gives CASSTMGRTGELFF.

This sequence joins TRBV7-6 and TRBJ2-5; TRBD1 matches 7 bases. This CDR3 contains 13 residues. Germline CDR1 and CDR2: SGHVS and FNYEAQ. Trimming removed 5 bases from V and 2 bases from J; junction bases left unmatched: 2. CDR3 in amino acids: CASSQGQQETQYF. The CDR3 DNA follows: TGTGCCAGCAGCCAGGGACAGCAAGAGACCCAGTACTTC. Based on the CDR3 plus reference TRBV7-6 and TRBJ2-5, the full variable domain is GAGVSQSPRYKVTKRGQDVALRCDPISGHVSLYWYRQALGQGPEFLTYFNYEAQQDKSGLPNDRFSAERPEGSISTLTIQRTEQRDSAMYRCASSQGQQETQYFGPGTRLLVL.